This T cell receptor beta chain was captured by sequencing in a study of regulatory T cells in long-lasting Graves disease. Arm-PCR of CDR3 regions and iRepertoire HTBI primers were used to build TCR beta libraries. One entry per CDR3 protein results from TCRdb running MiXCR on the multiplex PCR reads. The profile covers about 620,000 distinct CDR3 sequences, with approximately 15% appearing a single time and around a sixth taken by the ten largest. V lost 9 bases and J lost 10, with 24 bases in between. This CDR3 spans 15 amino acids. Germline CDR1 SNHLY, CDR2 FYNNEI. This sample's time point: newly diagnosed GD, antithyroid drugs for less than 3 months. After RNA was extracted from PBMCs, the TCR library was made from it. These data also featured in a second study, about T cells in Graves' hyperthyroidism and ophthalmopathy. As that study records: HTBI primers were used for first-round RT-PCR of the TCR CDR3.

The V call is TRBV2, the J call TRBJ1-4, with TRBD1 as a possible D gene (5 bases). The sample here was peripheral blood mononuclear cells (PBMCs), taken at new diagnosis, from a patient treated with antithyroid drugs. The receptor was derived from a woman between 25 and 40 years old with Graves disease. This chain's CDR3 is CASRAGGSGTAKLFF. Written as DNA, the CDR3 is TGTGCCAGTCGCGCTGGGGGGTCGGGCACGGCAAAACTGTTTTTT.